This T cell receptor beta chain was captured by sequencing in a study of CD8+CD57+ T cells in acquired aplastic anemia. As for the study in general: Isolated CD4+ and CD8+ cells, once sorted, yielded DNA averaging around 3.1 ug. The study obtained about 9.9 million reads on average for CD4+ cells from healthy donors. Regarding the study as a whole: Patients versus controls showed no significant CD8+ Simpson's diversity difference. Researchers report that some 31 CD8+ CDR3 sequences appeared in both patients and controls.

Genomic DNA constituted the template upon which TCR beta VDJ and CDR3 profiling was performed. MiXCR, run by TCRdb on the reads, gives a single entry per CDR3 protein. The data contain 100,000 to 150,000 distinct CDR3 sequences, around 48% of them seen just once; the ten biggest clones take up 2% to 3%. A note on this clonotype: Its antigen is as yet unknown. A much larger clonotype is one base distant, so this may be a read error.

The CDR3 consists of 14 residues. CDR1 SGHTA and CDR2 FQGNSA come from the germline V gene. Trimming left V 6 bases short and J 3 bases short, with 13 bases between. This sequence originates from a human donor in good health, serving as a control. Sequencing was performed on sorted CD4+, CD8+, or CD8+CD57+ T cells (not recorded which) from PBMCs. The chain couples TRBV7-2 to TRBJ2-3; a possible D gene is TRBD2 (6 bases). CDR3 in DNA: TGTGCCAGCAGTAAGACTAGGGTGACAGATACGCAGTATTTT. Amino acids: CASSKTRVTDTQYF.